These 9 T cell receptor beta chains originate from one sample sequenced in a study of PD-L1 blockade in urothelial cancer. Clones were read by immunoSEQ multiplex PCR, and TCRdb kept only the in-frame ones, dropping some. This sample yields about 45,000 clones, of which more than 75% are seen a single time; less than 15% belongs to the top ten. Documented time point: peripheral blood 6 weeks after treatment start. Sequenced here: PBMCs, sampled around atezolizumab (anti-PD-L1) treatment. All receptors come from a man in his sixties with urothelial cancer.

V usage is TRBV19 and J usage is TRBJ1-1; 8 bases fit TRBD1. The junction had 13 bases not matched to a gene; V was cut back by 8 bases and J by 11 bases. Germline V lookup: CDR1 LNHDA, CDR2 SQIVND (reference sequence). The CDR3 runs to 13 residues. The CDR3 bases are TGTGCCAGTTCGACCCCCGGACAGGGCCCCGCTTTCTTT. Protein product: CASSTPGQGPAFF. Looking up the rest from reference TRBV19 and TRBJ1-1 gives the full variable domain: DGGITQSPKYLFRKEGQNVTLSCEQNLNHDAMYWYRQDPGQGLRLIYYSQIVNDFQKGDIAEGYSVSREKKESFPLTVTSAQKNPTAFYLCASSTPGQGPAFFGQGTRLTVV.

The gene calls are TRBV19 and TRBJ1-6, with D unclear. The ends were cut back, 1 base at V and 9 bases at J, with 16 bases in the middle. Per germline, CDR1 LNHDA and CDR2 SQIVND (reference sequence). This CDR3 contains 16 residues. CDR3 nucleotide sequence: TGTGCCAGTAGTATAGGGGTGGACTCGCTTCTTTCACCCCTCCACTTT. Amino acid sequence: CASSIGVDSLLSPLHF. Together with reference TRBV19 and TRBJ1-6, the CDR3 gives the full variable domain: DGGITQSPKYLFRKEGQNVTLSCEQNLNHDAMYWYRQDPGQGLRLIYYSQIVNDFQKGDIAEGYSVSREKKESFPLTVTSAQKNPTAFYLCASSIGVDSLLSPLHFGNGTRLTVT.

V and J are TRBV28 and TRBJ2-3; a weak D match, TRBD1 (5 bases). The V end lost 5 bases, the J end lost 5 bases, and 29 bases lay between the germline ends. The germline V gene encodes CDR1 MDHEN and CDR2 SYDVKM. The CDR3 contains 19 residues. The CDR3 DNA is TGTGCCAGCAGTCCCCTCTTCTTGGGGTTGGAACAGGAAAGAGATACGCAGTATTTT. Its protein is CASSPLFLGLEQERDTQYF.

This clone was seen once. The chain is built from TRBV28 and TRBJ1-5, with 7 positions matching TRBD1. This CDR3 has 20 residues. Germline V CDR1 and CDR2: MDHEN, SYDVKM. V dropped 3 bases and J dropped 0; count of bases not matched to a gene: 17. The CDR3 reads CASSFLGLRRDSHSNQPQHF. In DNA, the CDR3 is TGTGCCAGCAGTTTTCTCGGCCTCCGACGGGACAGCCATAGCAATCAGCCCCAGCATTTT. Supplemented by reference TRBV28 and TRBJ1-5, the full variable domain reads DVKVTQSSRYLVKRTGEKVFLECVQDMDHENMFWYRQDPGLGLRLIYFSYDVKMKEKGDIPEGYSVSREKKERFSLILESASTNQTSMYLCASSFLGLRRDSHSNQPQHFGDGTRLSIL.

V usage is TRBV29-1 and J usage is TRBJ2-3; D is uncertain. The CDR3 runs 11 residues. With 3 bases removed from V and 6 bases from J, the gap between germline ends came to 7 bases. Per the germline V gene, CDR1 is SQVTM and CDR2 is ANQGSEA. CDR3 sequence (DNA): TGCAGCGTTGATTCGGTCGATACGCAGTATTTT. Translated: CSVDSVDTQYF.

This chain links TRBV19 with TRBJ2-1; TRBD2 matches at 7 bases. CDR1 is LNHDA and CDR2 is SQIVND in the germline V gene (reference sequence). The CDR3 spans 12 residues. CDR3 amino acids: CAVAGSYNEQFF. For the CDR3, the DNA is TGTGCAGTAGCGGGTTCCTACAATGAGCAGTTCTTC.

In the case of this clone: At one of its ends the junction is not consistent with the germline gene, which may arise from a read error. This CDR3 is also generated by other DNA sequences in the sample. The chain links TRBV5-1 to TRBJ2-1; possible D gene TRBD2, 5 bases. CDR3 length: 22 residues. Germline-derived CDR1 and CDR2 are SGHRS and YFSETQ. In nucleotides, the CDR3 is TGTGCCAGCAGCTTGAGGACGGCGGTAGGGAGCCGTGAGGGCATTAGAAGGCATGAGCAGTTCTTC. Encoded protein: CASSLRTAVGSREGIRRHEQFF.

This clone was picked up a small number of times. The CDR3 region has the DNA TGTGCCAGCAGCTTATCAACAGGGGAGTGGAACGAGCAGTACTTC. As protein: CASSLSTGEWNEQYF. The gene calls are TRBV5-4 and TRBJ2-7, with TRBD1 matching over 7 bases. The germline CDR1 and CDR2 sequences are SGHNT and YYREEE (reference sequence). Trimming removed 2 bases from V and 5 bases from J; junction bases left unmatched: 10. The CDR3 totals 15 residues.

The sample holds a few counts of this clone. The genes are TRBV10-3 and TRBJ1-5; TRBD1 might be the D (5 bases). The CDR3 extends over 14 amino acids. Per the germline V gene, CDR1 is ENHRY and CDR2 is SYGVKD. Trimming cost V 4 bases and J 6 bases, with 13 bases left between them. DNA of the CDR3: TGTGCCATCAGTGGGACCCAGCAGGGTCAGCCCCAGCATTTT. It is translated as CAISGTQQGQPQHF.